The following is a TCR beta chain sequence with its context. These data belong to a study of control samples from healthy donors and cancer patients. Libraries were prepared by immunoSEQ multiplex PCR; TCRdb keeps only in-frame clonotypes and omits some of them. The sample gives 120,000 or so clones, around 87% of which show up once; 2.9% is in the top ten. V trimming: 4 bases; J trimming: 2 bases; junction bases outside the gene matches: 13. The length of the CDR3 is 18 residues. The V gene's germline CDR1 is MGHRA and CDR2 YSYEKL. Sequenced input: blood. This chain connects TRBV4-1 to TRBJ2-3; TRBD2 aligns across 9 bases. This TCR was recovered from a man between 60 and 70 years old in good health. This CDR3 reads CASSPTKGLAGNTDTQYF. The CDR3, as DNA: TGCGCCAGCAGCCCCACAAAGGGGCTAGCGGGGAACACAGATACGCAGTATTTT.